The clone carrying this TCR beta chain has only a few counts. The data were obtained in a study of T cell repertoires in cytomegalovirus infection. Study at large: Public signatures in TCR beta pointed to CMV infection and matching HLA type.

TCRdb re-derived calls from the reads in MiXCR, one entry per CDR3 protein. The sample shows under 800,000 distinct CDR3 sequences, 24% of them seen only once. The sequenced sample consisted of CD8+ T cells from PBMCs. The receptor comes from a human donor in good health (CMV status not recorded). Some clones in this sample may be carry-over from other donors' samples.

In DNA form, the CDR3 reads TGCAGTGCTGCCGACAGGGTCGAGCAGTACTTC. Translated, it gives CSAADRVEQYF. J is TRBJ2-7 and V is TRBV20-1; 7 bases line up with TRBD1. The CDR3 sequence is 11 residues long. Looked up from germline, CDR1 is DFQATT and CDR2 is SNEGSKA (reference sequence). The V gene end was trimmed by 5 bases and the J gene end by 6 bases; junction bases not matched to a gene: 4.